The rows below give T cell receptor beta chains drawn from one sample of a study of neurological immune-mediated disorders. MiXCR, run by TCRdb on the 5' RACE reads, gives a single entry per CDR3 protein. This table holds about 59,000 distinct CDR3 sequences, 12% found once. Sequences were obtained from PBMCs. Receptors were obtained from a woman aged 55-70 years with HTLV-1-associated myelopathy (HAM/TSP). Each CDR3 is given with its conserved first and last residue. Each record gives: CDR3 DNA, CDR3 protein, D gene, J gene, clone size, V gene. A D gene is named only where the DNA matches it firmly. Clone size, where shown, is once, few, many, or a class for clones that have expanded.

cdr3_nt: TGTGCCAGCAGCTTTAGTTCTCAGGCGAACACTGAAGCTTTCTTT; cdr3_aa: CASSFSSQANTEAFF; d_call: -; j_call: TRBJ1-1; clone_size: many; v_call: TRBV5-5
cdr3_nt: TGTGCCAGCAGCAATACATACGTGAGCGGTAGAGGGGATACGCAGTATTTT; cdr3_aa: CASSNTYVSGRGDTQYF; d_call: -; j_call: TRBJ2-3; clone_size: few; v_call: TRBV7-9
cdr3_nt: TGTGCCAGCAGTGAAGGCCCATATACTAGCGGGAGGGCCACAGATACGCAGTATTTT; cdr3_aa: CASSEGPYTSGRATDTQYF; d_call: TRBD2; j_call: TRBJ2-3; clone_size: many; v_call: TRBV2
cdr3_nt: TGCGCCAGCAGCTTGAAGGGGGGGCGAGACACTGAAGCTTTCTTT; cdr3_aa: CASSLKGGRDTEAFF; d_call: -; j_call: TRBJ1-1; clone_size: many; v_call: TRBV5-1
cdr3_nt: TGTGCCAGCAGCTCCGGGGGTTGGGATGAAAAACTGTTTTTT; cdr3_aa: CASSSGGWDEKLFF; d_call: -; j_call: TRBJ1-4; clone_size: many; v_call: TRBV7-2
cdr3_nt: TGTGCCAGCTCAGCCGTTGGAAGCGGGAGTGCAGATACGCAGTATTTT; cdr3_aa: CASSAVGSGSADTQYF; d_call: TRBD2; j_call: TRBJ2-3; clone_size: many; v_call: TRBV18
cdr3_nt: TGCGCCAGCAGCCCCGAGGGGGACAACTACAATGAGCAGTTCTTC; cdr3_aa: CASSPEGDNYNEQFF; d_call: -; j_call: TRBJ2-1; clone_size: many; v_call: TRBV5-1
cdr3_nt: TGTGCCAGCAGCCAAGGTCAGGGCCGCCAAGAGACCCAGTACTTC; cdr3_aa: CASSQGQGRQETQYF; d_call: -; j_call: TRBJ2-5; clone_size: -; v_call: TRBV3-1
cdr3_nt: TGCAGTGCTAGAGAACAGGCTAACTATGGCTACACCTTC; cdr3_aa: CSAREQANYGYTF; d_call: -; j_call: TRBJ1-2; clone_size: many; v_call: TRBV20-1
cdr3_nt: TGTGCCAGCAGCTTAACAGCGGGAGGGCGAGAGCAGTACTTC; cdr3_aa: CASSLTAGGREQYF; d_call: TRBD2; j_call: TRBJ2-7; clone_size: -; v_call: TRBV7-3